This entry concerns a single TCR beta chain. The sample belongs to a study of blood T cells in healthy people across ages. CDR3 length: 15 amino acids. From germline, CDR1 is MNHEY and CDR2 SVGEGT. The authors ran a second PCR of about 6 to 11 cycles using a sample-barcoded 5' primer and a J-beta primer mix. TCRdb ran MiXCR on the 5' RACE reads and lists one entry per CDR3 protein. The data show fewer than 600,000 distinct CDR3 sequences, about a quarter seen once. These sequences were also reported in another study, on T cells of mothers and their children.

This sequence was found in a boy aged 2 to 9 in good health. The gene calls are TRBV6-2 or TRBV6-3 and TRBJ2-5, with TRBD2 matching over 9 bases. The better agreement between TRBJ2-1 and the DNA end casts doubt on the J call. The source material was blood. The CDR3 here is CAIRPISGSLNEQFF. The CDR3 bases are TGTGCCATCCGCCCCATTAGCGGGAGCTTAAACGAGCAGTTCTTC.